What follows describes a single T cell receptor beta chain. The data originate from a study of OX40 agonist ivuxolimab in advanced cancers. This CDR3 has 16 residues. The V and J ends lost 2 bases and 5 bases, in that order; junction bases with no gene match: 11. Germline V gives CDR1 SGHRS, CDR2 YFSETQ. Here immunoSEQ multiplex PCR was the method, and the copy in TCRdb shows in-frame clones only, minus some. There are under 80,000 clones in the sample; about nine tenths occur only once, and 1.5% to 2% lies in the top ten. Specimen: CD4+ or CD8+ T cells sorted from blood, collected in a trial of the OX40 agonist ivuxolimab. The chain employs TRBV5-1 and TRBJ2-3; the match to TRBD2 covers 7 bases. The sequence was obtained from an adult with an advanced solid tumor such as melanoma, head and neck, liver or kidney cancer. The CDR3 protein is CASSLGLGGFGDTQYF. The CDR3 DNA follows: TGCGCCAGCAGCTTAGGACTAGGTGGTTTCGGAGATACGCAGTATTTT.